The T cell receptor (beta chain) described here comes from a study of blood T cells in healthy people across ages. Study-level findings and limits: Across the age range, TCR beta diversity per million T cells fell in a roughly linear way. Higher diversity and more naive CD4+ cells were features of long-lived donors, compared to aged donors. The percentage of naive T cells correlated strongly with TCR beta diversity.

Concerning this clonotype itself: Its target is not known.

PCR was performed a second time for about 6 to 12 cycles using a sample-barcoded 5' primer and a J-beta primer mix. TCRdb analysed the 5' RACE reads with MiXCR anew, one entry per CDR3 protein. The table records around 1,100,000 distinct CDR3 sequences, around two fifths of them present only once. Germline V gene sequence: CDR1 MNHNS, CDR2 SASEGT. The V end lost 3 bases, the J end lost 0 bases, and 12 bases lay between the germline ends. This CDR3 comprises 16 residues. The chain has TRBV6-1 and TRBJ2-4; tentatively, D is TRBD1 (5 bases). Sequencing used blood. This receptor was obtained from a man aged 18 to 30 in good health. CDR3 sequence reads: CASSDRQILAKNIQYF. Written as DNA, the CDR3 is TGTGCCAGCAGTGATCGACAGATCCTAGCCAAAAACATTCAGTACTTC.